The T cell receptor beta chain described here comes from a study of TIL therapy for anti-PD-1-resistant metastatic lung cancer. Points from the study as a whole: Compared with baseline intratumoral T cells, expanded TIL cultures were more clonal and less diverse (around 5.7% vs 31%). Many TIL product clones were absent from baseline tumor, suggesting clonal contraction.

Details on this clone: Its target is unknown.

Documented time point: pre-treatment sample, taken before nivolumab and TIL therapy. Pleural nodules or supraclavicular lymph nodes made up most of the excised metastases sampled. Sequencing used immunoSEQ v3. Sequencing depth was approximately 2 million read pairs for survey level, roughly 4.5-6.5 million for deep. Profiled with immunoSEQ multiplex PCR; TCRdb holds only in-frame clones, not every one. The table has about 26,000 clones, approximately 57% seen once. V trimming: 4 bases; J trimming: 4 bases; junction bases outside the gene matches: 2. The CDR3 is 16 amino acids. The germline V gene encodes CDR1 LNHDA and CDR2 SQIVND (reference sequence).

The V call is TRBV19, the J call TRBJ2-1; 15 bases are a match to TRBD2. This specimen consisted of tumor tissue, obtained at baseline. The TCR sequence derives from a woman aged 25-85 years with non-small cell lung cancer. CDR3 in amino acids: CASSTGTSGRYNEQFF. In DNA, the CDR3 is TGTGCCAGTAGTACCGGGACTAGCGGGAGGTACAATGAGCAGTTCTTC. Looking up the rest from reference TRBV19 and TRBJ2-1 gives the full variable domain: DGGITQSPKYLFRKEGQNVTLSCEQNLNHDAMYWYRQDPGQGLRLIYYSQIVNDFQKGDIAEGYSVSREKKESFPLTVTSAQKNPTAFYLCASSTGTSGRYNEQFFGPGTRLTVL.